This note documents a single T cell receptor (beta chain) sequence. Its target is unknown. This sample stems from a study of T cell clonotyping in hematopoietic cell transplantation. Recipients were bled about 28 days pretransplant and at posttransplant days 30, 100, 180. Sequenced by immunoSEQ multiplex PCR; TCRdb stores in-frame clones only, minus some. Among approximately 12,000 clones listed, around 68% were seen once. Study results and caveats: Recipient TCR diversity dropped after transplant; expanded clonotypes rose from day 30 to 180. CD4 and CD8 repertoire contributions could not be separated without sorting.

Trimming took 1 base from V and 4 from J; bases not matched to a gene: 13. CDR3 size: 17 residues. CDR1 and CDR2 (germline): SQVTM, ANQGSEA. This sequence joins TRBV29-1 and TRBJ2-7; 10 nucleotides align to TRBD1. The receptor's source is a male patient between 60 and 69 years old who had an allogeneic stem cell transplant from an unrelated donor, so the T cells may come from the graft donor. Some clones in this sample may be carry-over from other donors' samples. The source material was peripheral blood mononuclear cells, sampled 180 days after allogeneic stem cell transplant. The CDR3 nucleotides are TGCAGCGTTGAAGCCCTGGGGGCTGACAGGGGGCGTTACGAGCAGTACTTC. This sequence encodes CSVEALGADRGRYEQYF.